This record looks at one TCR beta chain sequence and its context. This sample is drawn from a study of shared clonotypes between healthy human individuals. V was cut by 11 bases and J by 1 base, with 21 bases left in between. Germline V gene lookup returns CDR1 ENHRY and CDR2 SYGVKD. This CDR3 has 17 residues. It was CD45RO-negative cells, positively selected for CCR7, that made up naive CD8 cells, with terminally differentiated effector memory CD45RA+ cells excluded. Within Nashville, Tennessee resided all donors, each a Caucasian adult. Produced via immunoSEQ multiplex PCR; TCRdb's table is partial and in-frame only. The data contain about 2,100,000 clones, approximately 94% of them singletons.

What was sequenced was naive CD8+ T cells from PBMCs. The receptor was derived from a man aged 18 to 35 in good health. Some clones in this sample may be carry-over from other donors' samples. The V gene is TRBV10-3, the J gene TRBJ2-6, with D possibly TRBD2 on 7 matching bases. Here the CDR3 DNA reads TGTGCCTCATACACGGGGGGCATTAAATCTGGGGCCAACGTCCTGACTTTC. This codes for CASYTGGIKSGANVLTF.